Listed below are T cell receptor beta chains from one sample, sequenced in a study of blood T cell repertoires in COVID-19. Method: immunoSEQ multiplex PCR; TCRdb's copy keeps in-frame clones and lacks some. The sample yields 150,000 to 200,000 clones, nearly 85% seen once. The material sequenced was peripheral blood. The receptors originated from a young woman with acute or convalescent COVID-19. CDR3s include the opening cysteine and the closing phenylalanine or tryptophan. The D gene is left open where the match is weak. Expanded clones are given a class, and other clones once, few, many or no size at all.

v_gene,j_gene,abundance,d_gene,CDR3aa,CDR3nt
TRBV2,TRBJ2-6,NA,NA,CASRNHLVPGANVLTF,TGTGCCAGCAGAAATCACTTAGTTCCTGGGGCCAACGTCCTGACTTTC
TRBV15,TRBJ2-7,NA,NA,CATSRDTGHSYEQYF,TGTGCCACCAGCAGAGATACGGGACACAGCTACGAGCAGTACTTC
TRBV4-2,TRBJ2-1,NA,TRBD2,CASSQDVGTSGGSYNEQFF,TGTGCCAGCAGCCAAGATGTAGGAACTAGCGGGGGGAGCTACAATGAGCAGTTCTTC
TRBV5-6,TRBJ1-2,NA,NA,CASSLGPQGGGYTF,TGTGCCAGCAGCTTGGGGCCCCAAGGCGGTGGCTACACCTTC
TRBV3-1/TRBV3-2,TRBJ1-3,NA,NA,CASSHRDHTIYF,TGTGCCAGCAGCCACCGAGATCACACCATATATTTT
TRBV19,TRBJ2-6,NA,NA,CAGHRSGANVLTF,TGTGCCGGCCACAGGAGTGGGGCCAACGTCCTGACTTTC
TRBV27,TRBJ2-1,NA,TRBD2,CASSFFSGGPQNEQFF,TGTGCCAGCAGTTTTTTTAGCGGGGGGCCCCAAAATGAGCAGTTCTTC
TRBV10-3,TRBJ2-5,few,NA,CAISGGLLQETQYF,TGTGCCATCAGTGGAGGGCTTCTGCAAGAGACCCAGTACTTC
TRBV11-1,TRBJ2-5,NA,TRBD1,CASSLGQGEYQETQYF,TGTGCCAGCAGCTTGGGACAGGGGGAGTACCAAGAGACCCAGTACTTC
TRBV7-2,TRBJ2-1,NA,NA,CASSRPSAYYNEQFF,TGTGCCAGCAGTCGACCCAGCGCATACTACAATGAGCAGTTCTTC
TRBV28,TRBJ2-3,NA,TRBD1,CASRTGASDTQYF,TGTGCCAGCCGGACAGGAGCTTCAGATACGCAGTATTTT
TRBV6-4,TRBJ2-5,NA,NA,CASSDSIGKAQYF,TGTGCCAGCAGTGACTCGATCGGGAAGGCCCAGTACTTC
TRBV19,TRBJ2-7,NA,TRBD2,CASSITSGDYEQYF,TGTGCCAGTAGTATAACTAGCGGGGACTACGAGCAGTACTTC
TRBV28,TRBJ2-3,NA,TRBD2,CASSRRGSGGQEDTQYF,TGTGCCAGCTCCCGTCGAGGAAGCGGGGGGCAGGAAGATACGCAGTATTTT
TRBV4-3,TRBJ2-3,many,TRBD2,CASSQEGLATDTQYF,TGCGCCAGCAGCCAAGAGGGACTAGCCACAGATACGCAGTATTTT
TRBV30,TRBJ2-6,NA,NA,CAWSVAGANVLTF,TGTGCCTGGAGTGTAGCGGGGGCCAACGTCCTGACTTTC
TRBV27,TRBJ2-5,NA,TRBD2,CASSSGLANRETQYF,TGTGCCAGCAGTTCAGGACTAGCGAACCGGGAGACCCAGTACTTC
TRBV3-1/TRBV3-2,TRBJ2-1,few,NA,CASSQGGSYNEQFF,TGTGCCAGCAGCCAAGGAGGGAGCTACAATGAGCAGTTCTTC
TRBV5-6,TRBJ1-1,NA,NA,CASSFLAEAFF,TGTGCCAGCAGCTTCCTCGCGGAAGCTTTCTTT
TRBV20-1,TRBJ1-1,NA,NA,CSARDPPLAFF,TGCAGTGCTAGAGATCCCCCACTGGCTTTCTTT
TRBV6-1,TRBJ1-3,NA,NA,CASSEGGGNTIYF,TGTGCCAGCAGTGAGGGGGGAGGAAACACCATATATTTT
TRBV7-2,TRBJ1-1,NA,TRBD1,CASSSLRGLTEAFF,TGTGCCAGCAGCTCCCTCAGGGGGCTTACTGAAGCTTTCTTT
TRBV7-4,TRBJ1-5,few,NA,CASSLRYLSGVCNQPQHF,TGTGCCAGCAGCTTACGTTATCTGTCGGGGGTATGTAATCAGCCCCAGCATTTT
TRBV9,TRBJ1-6,NA,NA,CASSVEPQASPLHF,TGTGCCAGCAGCGTAGAACCGCAGGCCTCCCCCCTCCACTTT
TRBV4-1,TRBJ2-3,NA,TRBD2,CASRVTSGGYVTDTQYF,TGCGCCAGCAGGGTAACTAGCGGGGGGTATGTCACAGATACGCAGTATTTT
TRBV9,TRBJ2-5,NA,TRBD2,CASRAGRGGLRARETQYF,TGTGCCAGCCGCGCGGGGCGGGGGGGCCTTAGGGCCCGGGAAACCCAGTACTTC
TRBV2,TRBJ2-5,NA,NA,CASHWEETQYF,TGTGCCAGCCACTGGGAGGAGACCCAGTACTTC
TRBV27,TRBJ2-3,NA,TRBD2,CASRTSGGPQYF,TGTGCCAGCAGAACTAGCGGGGGTCCGCAGTATTTT
TRBV27,TRBJ1-5,NA,NA,CASSDGGLDQPQHF,TGTGCCAGCAGTGACGGGGGACTCGATCAGCCCCAGCATTTT
TRBV28,TRBJ2-2,NA,TRBD2,CASSPSGIAGLTGELFF,TGTGCCAGCAGTCCCTCGGGGATAGCGGGGCTCACCGGGGAGCTGTTTTTT
TRBV27,TRBJ2-7,NA,TRBD1,CASSLFVTGGGEQYF,TGTGCCAGCAGTTTATTCGTGACAGGGGGCGGCGAGCAGTACTTC
TRBV18,TRBJ1-3,NA,NA,CASFTLGDTIYF,TGTGCCAGTTTTACTTTGGGCGACACCATATATTTT
TRBV3-1/TRBV3-2,TRBJ1-2,NA,NA,CASSQSYGGNYGYTF,TGTGCCAGCAGCCAAAGCTACGGGGGTAACTATGGCTACACCTTC
TRBV12-3/TRBV12-4,TRBJ1-1,NA,NA,CASSNDRGEAFF,TGTGCCAGCAGTAATGACAGAGGTGAAGCTTTCTTT
TRBV6-5,TRBJ1-2,NA,NA,CASSPAGLQYGYTF,TGTGCCAGCAGCCCCGCGGGACTTCAATATGGCTACACCTTC
TRBV24-1,TRBJ1-2,NA,TRBD1,CATSDPKMRTGGFGYGYTF,TGTGCCACCAGTGACCCGAAAATGAGGACAGGGGGCTTCGGCTATGGCTACACCTTC
TRBV5-4,TRBJ2-1,few,TRBD2,CASSSPSGGFRNEQFF,TGTGCCAGCAGCTCACCTAGCGGGGGCTTCCGCAATGAGCAGTTCTTC
TRBV7-2,TRBJ2-7,NA,TRBD2,CASSLIGGAVYEQYF,TGTGCCAGCAGCTTAATCGGGGGGGCGGTCTACGAGCAGTACTTC
TRBV7-8,TRBJ1-5,NA,TRBD1,CASSPRDRGNQPQHF,TGTGCCAGCAGCCCGCGGGACAGGGGGAATCAGCCCCAGCATTTT
TRBV9,TRBJ1-1,NA,NA,CASSVEGERAEAFF,TGTGCCAGCAGCGTAGAAGGGGAAAGAGCTGAAGCTTTCTTT